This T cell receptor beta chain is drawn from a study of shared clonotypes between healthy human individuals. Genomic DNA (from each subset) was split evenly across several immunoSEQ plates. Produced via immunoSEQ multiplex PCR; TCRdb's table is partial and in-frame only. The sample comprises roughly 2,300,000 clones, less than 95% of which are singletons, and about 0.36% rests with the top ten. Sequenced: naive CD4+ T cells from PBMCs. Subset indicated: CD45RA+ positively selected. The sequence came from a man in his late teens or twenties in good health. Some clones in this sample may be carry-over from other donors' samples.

The CDR3 spells CASRSIGTGQNTIYF. The DNA of the CDR3 is TGTGCCAGCAGGTCCATCGGGACAGGGCAAAACACCATATATTTT. The rearrangement joins TRBV28 to TRBJ1-3; 9 bases are shared with TRBD1. In germline, CDR1 is MDHEN, CDR2 SYDVKM. The V gene end was trimmed by 6 bases and the J gene end by 6 bases; junction bases not matched to a gene: 9. The CDR3 spans 15 residues.